These T cell receptor beta chains were read from a single sample in a study of cytomegalovirus exposure and HLA in healthy donors. TCRdb keeps only in-frame clones here, not all; method: immunoSEQ multiplex PCR. The data show 66,000 or so clones, approximately 88% seen once. The specimen was PBMCs. The receptor source for this set is a man aged 30 to 39 in good health and CMV-seropositive. Each CDR3 is given without its conserved first and last residue.

>TRBV6-1|TRBJ2-7
ASSADRFPRGYEQY
>TRBV28|TRBJ1-2
ASSLTLLRYRANYGYT
>TRBV7-7|TRBJ2-5
ASSLAPAMGRETQY
>TRBV5-5|TRBJ1-1
ASSAGRLNTEAF
>TRBV5-1|TRBJ2-2
ASSLAGVNTGELF
>TRBV27|TRBJ1-1
ASKKDLETEAF
>TRBV6-1|TRBJ2-7
ASSERGRGGTYEQY
>TRBV19|TRBJ1-5
ASSRGTGRIGNQPQH
>TRBV6-5|TRBJ2-7
ASRLTSGIAYEQY
>TRBV6-5|TRBJ2-7
ASSYGPGRGYEQY
>TRBV5-6|TRBJ1-2
ASSFGTGMHGYT
>TRBV5-4|TRBJ2-7
ASSLGTGATYEQY
>TRBV7-9|TRBJ2-7
ASSLDTRTYEQY
>TRBV30|TRBJ1-6
AWSVGYSGLEVSPLH
>TRBV28|TRBJ1-2
ASSLGGGAYGYT
>TRBV12-5|TRBJ2-3
ASGPGTSTDTQY
>TRBV21-1|TRBJ2-4
ASMNRENIQY
>TRBV6-1|TRBJ1-1
ASSEPRTVLTEAF
>TRBV19|TRBJ2-2
ASNTLDKNTGELF
>TRBV11-3|TRBJ1-1
ASRLTGNTEAF
>TRBV6-6|TRBJ2-7
ASRGQGNSYEQY
>TRBV11-1|TRBJ2-7
ASSPRQFREQY
>TRBV28|TRBJ1-2
ASTSFLSTGGLGGYT
>TRBV12-5|TRBJ2-5
ASEATGGGLETQY
>TRBV21-1|TRBJ2-5
ASSNEVGEDYETQY
>TRBV5-1|TRBJ2-3
ASSLQGGDGLDTQY
>TRBV30|TRBJ2-7
AWSPRTGSYEQY
>TRBV27|TRBJ1-1
ASSSRNLNTEAF
>TRBV7-2|TRBJ2-3
ASSLAPQTSGRRDTQY
>TRBV9|TRBJ2-6
ASSFQGEALSGANVLT
>TRBV28|TRBJ2-7
ASSLILAGLHEQY
>TRBV5-5|TRBJ1-5
ASSLDWNQPQH
>TRBV27|TRBJ2-3
ASSPGLADGSTDTQY
>TRBV4-2|TRBJ2-2
ASSPQAGSTGELF
>TRBV28|TRBJ2-5
ASSLWGVEGVEETQY
>TRBV10-3|TRBJ1-5
ARGSASNQPQH
>TRBV5-4|TRBJ1-1
ASSQTGDPEAF
>TRBV5-1|TRBJ2-3
ASGTGTGGSDTQY
>TRBV28|TRBJ1-5
ASSLSQGGNQPQH
>TRBV6-1|TRBJ2-7
ASSEMEIYEQY
>TRBV11-3|TRBJ2-3
ASSLDAYTDTQY
>TRBV10-3|TRBJ1-1
AISSFGTMATEAF
>TRBV4-1|TRBJ2-2
ASSQGTGGAGELF
>TRBV9|TRBJ1-5
ASSVGGNSNQPQH
>TRBV6-5|TRBJ1-5
ASSYTGNFNQPQH
>TRBV5-1|TRBJ1-2
ASSPVGDVGYT
>TRBV5-5|TRBJ2-7
ATSPGLQPYEQY
>TRBV27|TRBJ2-5
ASSLYRWETQY
>TRBV19|TRBJ2-4
ASSPQEGELAKNIQY
>TRBV18|TRBJ2-5
ASSRGSSPETQY
>TRBV9|TRBJ1-2
ASRGQRIYGYT